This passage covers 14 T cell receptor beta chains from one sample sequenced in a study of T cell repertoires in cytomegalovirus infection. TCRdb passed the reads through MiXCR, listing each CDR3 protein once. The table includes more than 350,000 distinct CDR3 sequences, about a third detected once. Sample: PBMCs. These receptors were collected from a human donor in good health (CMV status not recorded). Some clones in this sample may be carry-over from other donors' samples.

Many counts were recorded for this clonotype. CDR3 residues: CASSFQVRTGPYEQYF. Written as DNA, the CDR3 is TGTGCCAGCAGCTTCCAGGTCCGGACAGGGCCCTACGAGCAGTACTTC. The J gene is TRBJ2-7, the V gene TRBV7-2; TRBD1 agrees at 8 bases. V shed 3 bases, J shed 2 bases, and the junction held 9 bases outside the gene matches. The germline CDR1 and CDR2 sequences are SGHTA and FQGNSA. This CDR3 has 16 amino acids.

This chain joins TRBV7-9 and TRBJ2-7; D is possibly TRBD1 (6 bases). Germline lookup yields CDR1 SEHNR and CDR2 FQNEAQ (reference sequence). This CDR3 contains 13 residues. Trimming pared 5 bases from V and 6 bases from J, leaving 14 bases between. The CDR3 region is CASSTTGRGEQYF. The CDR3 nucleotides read TGTGCCAGCAGCACCACAGGGCGAGGCGAGCAGTACTTC.

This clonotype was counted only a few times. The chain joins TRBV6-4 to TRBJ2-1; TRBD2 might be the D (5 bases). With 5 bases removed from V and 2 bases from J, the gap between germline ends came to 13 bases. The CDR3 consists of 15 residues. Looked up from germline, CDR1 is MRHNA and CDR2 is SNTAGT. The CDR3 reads CASSQSGVTYNEQFF. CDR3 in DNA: TGTGCCAGCAGTCAAAGCGGCGTCACCTACAATGAGCAGTTCTTC.

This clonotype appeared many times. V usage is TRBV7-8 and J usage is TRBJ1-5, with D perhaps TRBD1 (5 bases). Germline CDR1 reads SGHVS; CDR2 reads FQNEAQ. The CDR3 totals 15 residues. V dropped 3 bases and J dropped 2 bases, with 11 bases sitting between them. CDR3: CASSFNRDRNQPQHF. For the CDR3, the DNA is TGTGCCAGCAGCTTTAACCGGGACCGCAATCAGCCCCAGCATTTT. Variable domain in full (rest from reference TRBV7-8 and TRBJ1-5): GAGVSQSPRYKVAKRGQDVALRCDPISGHVSLFWYQQALGQGPEFLTYFQNEAQLDKSGLPSDRFFAERPEGSVSTLKIQRTQQEDSAVYLCASSFNRDRNQPQHFGDGTRLSIL.

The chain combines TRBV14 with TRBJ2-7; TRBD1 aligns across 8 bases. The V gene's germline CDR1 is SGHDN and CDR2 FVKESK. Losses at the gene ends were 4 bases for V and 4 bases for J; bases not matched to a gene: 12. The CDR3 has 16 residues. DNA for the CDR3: TGTGCCAGCAGCCCCCCCGTCGGGACAGGTGATTACGAGCAGTACTTC. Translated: CASSPPVGTGDYEQYF.

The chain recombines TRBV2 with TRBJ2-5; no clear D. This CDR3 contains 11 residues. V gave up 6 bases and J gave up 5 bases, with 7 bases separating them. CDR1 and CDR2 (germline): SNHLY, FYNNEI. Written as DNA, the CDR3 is TGTGCCAGCAGGGATGTGGAGACCCAGTACTTC. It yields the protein CASRDVETQYF.

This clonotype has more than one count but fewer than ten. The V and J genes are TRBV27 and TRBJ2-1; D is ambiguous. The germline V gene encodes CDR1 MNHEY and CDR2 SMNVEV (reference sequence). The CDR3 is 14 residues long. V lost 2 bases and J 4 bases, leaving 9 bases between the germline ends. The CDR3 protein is CASSLKGTYNEQFF. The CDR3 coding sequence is TGTGCCAGCAGTTTAAAGGGCACATACAATGAGCAGTTCTTC.

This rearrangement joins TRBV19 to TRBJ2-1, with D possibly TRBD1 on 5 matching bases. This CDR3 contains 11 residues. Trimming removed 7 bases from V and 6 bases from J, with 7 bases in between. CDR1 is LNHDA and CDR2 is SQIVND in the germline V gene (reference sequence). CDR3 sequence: CASNTGNEQFF. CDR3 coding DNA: TGTGCCAGTAATACAGGCAATGAGCAGTTCTTC.

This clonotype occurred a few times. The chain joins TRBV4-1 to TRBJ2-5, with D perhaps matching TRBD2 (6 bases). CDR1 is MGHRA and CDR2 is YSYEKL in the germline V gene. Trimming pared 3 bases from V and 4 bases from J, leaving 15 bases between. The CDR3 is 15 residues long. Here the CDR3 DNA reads TGCGCCAGCAGCCAGACGTCAACGGGAGCAGAGACCCAGTACTTC. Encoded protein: CASSQTSTGAETQYF.

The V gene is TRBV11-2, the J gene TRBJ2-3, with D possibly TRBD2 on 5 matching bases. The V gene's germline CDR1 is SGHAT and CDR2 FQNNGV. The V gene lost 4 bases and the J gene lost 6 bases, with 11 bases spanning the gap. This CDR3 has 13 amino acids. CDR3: CASSSTSGDTQYF. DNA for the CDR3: TGTGCCAGCAGCTCGACGTCGGGGGATACGCAGTATTTT.

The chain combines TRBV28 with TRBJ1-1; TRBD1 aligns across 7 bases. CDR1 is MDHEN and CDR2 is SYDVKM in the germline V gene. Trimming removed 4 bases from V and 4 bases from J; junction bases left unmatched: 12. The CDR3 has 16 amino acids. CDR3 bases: TGTGCCAGCAGTTCACCGTCGACAGGGAGAACCACTGAAGCTTTCTTT. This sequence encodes CASSSPSTGRTTEAFF.

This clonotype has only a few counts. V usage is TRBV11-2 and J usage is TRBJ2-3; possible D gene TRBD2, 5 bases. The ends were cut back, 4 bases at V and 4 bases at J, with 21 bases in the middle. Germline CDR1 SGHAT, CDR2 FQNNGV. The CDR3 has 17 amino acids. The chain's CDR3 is CASSSPGSHAPPDTQYF. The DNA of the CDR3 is TGTGCCAGCAGCTCCCCGGGGTCTCACGCGCCCCCAGATACGCAGTATTTT.

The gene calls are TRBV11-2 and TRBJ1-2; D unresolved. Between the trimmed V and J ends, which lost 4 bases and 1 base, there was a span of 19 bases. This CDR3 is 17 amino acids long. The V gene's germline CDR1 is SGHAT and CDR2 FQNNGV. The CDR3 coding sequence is TGTGCCAGCAGCTCCCCGGGAGCAGCTTGGGTTAACTATGGCTACACCTTC. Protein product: CASSSPGAAWVNYGYTF.

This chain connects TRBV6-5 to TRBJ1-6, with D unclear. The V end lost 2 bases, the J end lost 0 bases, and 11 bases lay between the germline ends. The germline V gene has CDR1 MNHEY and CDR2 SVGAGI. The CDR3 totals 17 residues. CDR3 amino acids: CASSYPPSSSYNSPLHF. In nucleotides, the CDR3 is TGTGCCAGCAGTTACCCTCCGTCGTCCTCCTATAATTCACCCCTCCACTTT.